The subject of this entry is one T cell receptor beta chain. Germline and junction disagree at one end, which may indicate a read error. This specimen comes from a study of regulatory T cells in long-lasting Graves disease. Indicated time point: newly diagnosed GD, antithyroid drugs for less than 3 months. Extracted PBMC RNA gave rise to the TCR library. TCR beta libraries were built with iRepertoire HTBI primers and Arm-PCR of CDR3 regions. TCRdb re-derived calls from the multiplex PCR reads in MiXCR, one entry per CDR3 protein. The data contain fewer than 550,000 distinct CDR3 sequences, around 15% of them seen just once; the ten biggest clones take up roughly 25%. The CDR3 is 15 residues long. Germline V gene data show CDR1 as SGHVS and CDR2 as FQNEAQ. This sample was shared with a second study, whose subject was T cells in Graves' hyperthyroidism and ophthalmopathy.

The material sequenced was peripheral blood mononuclear cells (PBMCs), taken at new diagnosis, from a patient treated with antithyroid drugs. The clonotype was recovered from a woman aged 40-60 years with Graves disease. The rearrangement joins TRBV7-8 to TRBJ1-1; D not certain. The CDR3 nucleotides are TGTGCCAGCAGCCCCCACGGGTCCCTGAACGCTGAAGCTTTCTTT. It is translated as CASSPHGSLNAEAFF.